The clone carrying this T cell receptor beta chain was found once. This sample was included in a study of blood T cell repertoires in COVID-19. TCRdb's copy holds only in-frame clones and misses some; the assay was immunoSEQ multiplex PCR. The sample carries 140,000 to 150,000 clones, roughly 89% recorded once. Sequences were obtained from peripheral blood. The source is a woman between 50 and 59 years old with active or convalescent COVID-19.

The chain's CDR3 is CASSSPDLGGRYGYTF. The DNA of the CDR3 is TGTGCCAGCAGCTCTCCTGACCTAGGGGGCAGGTATGGCTACACCTTC. The chain uses TRBV28 and TRBJ1-2, with 7 positions matching TRBD1. This CDR3 is built from 16 residues. The germline gives CDR1 MDHEN, CDR2 SYDVKM. Trimming at V came to 6 bases and at J to 5 bases, leaving 15 bases not matched to a gene.